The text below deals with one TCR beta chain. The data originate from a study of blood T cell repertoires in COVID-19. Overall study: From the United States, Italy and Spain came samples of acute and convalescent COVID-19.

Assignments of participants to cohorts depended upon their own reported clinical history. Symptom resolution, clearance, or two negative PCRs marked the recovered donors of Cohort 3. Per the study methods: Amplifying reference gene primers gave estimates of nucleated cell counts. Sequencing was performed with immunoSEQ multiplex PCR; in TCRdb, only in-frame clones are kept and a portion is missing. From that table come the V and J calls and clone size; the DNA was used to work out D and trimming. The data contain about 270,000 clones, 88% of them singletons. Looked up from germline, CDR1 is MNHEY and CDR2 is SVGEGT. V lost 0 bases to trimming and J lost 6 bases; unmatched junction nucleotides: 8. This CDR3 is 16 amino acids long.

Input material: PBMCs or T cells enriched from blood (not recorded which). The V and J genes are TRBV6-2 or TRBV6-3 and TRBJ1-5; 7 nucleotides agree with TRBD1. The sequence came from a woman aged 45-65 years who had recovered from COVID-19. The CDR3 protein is CASSYSGRGVGQPQHF. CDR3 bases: TGTGCCAGCAGTTACTCCGGCAGGGGGGTAGGTCAGCCCCAGCATTTT.